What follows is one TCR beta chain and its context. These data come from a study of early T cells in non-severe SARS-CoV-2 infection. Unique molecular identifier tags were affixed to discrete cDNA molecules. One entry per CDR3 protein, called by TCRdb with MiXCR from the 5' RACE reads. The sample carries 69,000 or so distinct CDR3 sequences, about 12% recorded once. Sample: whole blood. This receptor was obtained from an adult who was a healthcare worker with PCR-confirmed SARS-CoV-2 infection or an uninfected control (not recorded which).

The chain's CDR3 is CAISGGGKEKLFF. DNA for the CDR3: TGTGCCATTTCAGGAGGGGGCAAGGAAAAACTGTTTTTT. The chain combines TRBV19 with TRBJ1-4, with 7 nucleotides matching TRBD1. CDR1 and CDR2 (germline): LNHDA, SQIVND (reference sequence). This CDR3 contains 13 residues. Trimming at V came to 10 bases and at J to 8 bases, leaving 10 bases not matched to a gene.